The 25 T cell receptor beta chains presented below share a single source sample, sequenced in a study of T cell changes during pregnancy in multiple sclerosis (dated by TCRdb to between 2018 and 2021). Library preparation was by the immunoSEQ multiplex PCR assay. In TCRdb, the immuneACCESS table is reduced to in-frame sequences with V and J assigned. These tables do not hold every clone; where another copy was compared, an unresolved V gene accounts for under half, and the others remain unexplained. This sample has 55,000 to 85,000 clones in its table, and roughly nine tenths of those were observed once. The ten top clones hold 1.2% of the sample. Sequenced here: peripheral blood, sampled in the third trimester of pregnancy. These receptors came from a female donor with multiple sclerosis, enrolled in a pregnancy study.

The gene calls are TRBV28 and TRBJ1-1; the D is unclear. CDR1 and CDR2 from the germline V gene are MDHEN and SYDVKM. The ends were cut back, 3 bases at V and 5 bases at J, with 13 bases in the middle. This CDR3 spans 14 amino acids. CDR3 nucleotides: TGTGCCAGCAGTTTTTGGGGAGGCAAAACTGAAGCTTTCTTT. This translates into CASSFWGGKTEAFF.

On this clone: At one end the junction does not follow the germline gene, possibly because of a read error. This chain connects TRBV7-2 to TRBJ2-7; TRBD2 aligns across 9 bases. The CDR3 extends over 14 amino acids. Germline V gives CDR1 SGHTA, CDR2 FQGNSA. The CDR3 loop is CASSVAGDSYEQYF. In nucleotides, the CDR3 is TGTGCCAGCAGCGTAGCGGGAGACTCCTACGAGCAGTACTTC.

CDR3 sequence: CASSQDSRSTEAFF. The CDR3 nucleotides are TGTGCCAGCAGCCAAGATTCACGGAGCACTGAAGCTTTCTTT. The chain carries TRBV4-2 and TRBJ1-1; D is unclear. The CDR3 length is 14 residues. Trimming took 0 bases from V and 4 from J, leaving 9 bases between them. The germline V gene encodes CDR1 LGHNA and CDR2 YNFKEQ.

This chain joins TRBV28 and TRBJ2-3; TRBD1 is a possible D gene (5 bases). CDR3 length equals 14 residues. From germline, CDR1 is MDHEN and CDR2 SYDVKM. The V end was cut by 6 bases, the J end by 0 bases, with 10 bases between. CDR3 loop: CASRRQRSTDTQYF. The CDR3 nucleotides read TGTGCCAGCAGACGACAGCGAAGCACAGATACGCAGTATTTT. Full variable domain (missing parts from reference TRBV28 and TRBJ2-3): DVKVTQSSRYLVKRTGEKVFLECVQDMDHENMFWYRQDPGLGLRLIYFSYDVKMKEKGDIPEGYSVSREKKERFSLILESASTNQTSMYLCASRRQRSTDTQYFGPGTRLTVL.

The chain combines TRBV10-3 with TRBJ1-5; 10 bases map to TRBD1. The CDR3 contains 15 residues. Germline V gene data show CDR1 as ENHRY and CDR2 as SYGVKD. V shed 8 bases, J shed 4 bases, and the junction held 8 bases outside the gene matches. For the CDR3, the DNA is TGTGCCATCCAAGGGGGGACAGGGGTAAATCAGCCCCAGCATTTT. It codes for CAIQGGTGVNQPQHF.

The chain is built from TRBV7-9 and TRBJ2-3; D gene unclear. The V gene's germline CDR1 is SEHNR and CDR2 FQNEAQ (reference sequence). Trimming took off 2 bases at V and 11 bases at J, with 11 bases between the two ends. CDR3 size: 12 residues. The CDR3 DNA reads TGTGCCAGCAGCTTACTGGGTGGAGAGCAGTATTTT. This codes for CASSLLGGEQYF.

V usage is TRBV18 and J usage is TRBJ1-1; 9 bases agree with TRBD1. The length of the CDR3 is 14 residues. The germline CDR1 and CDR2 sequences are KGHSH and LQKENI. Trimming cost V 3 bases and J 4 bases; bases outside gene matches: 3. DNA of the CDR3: TGTGCCAGCTCACCTGGACAGGGGACCACTGAAGCTTTCTTT. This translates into CASSPGQGTTEAFF.

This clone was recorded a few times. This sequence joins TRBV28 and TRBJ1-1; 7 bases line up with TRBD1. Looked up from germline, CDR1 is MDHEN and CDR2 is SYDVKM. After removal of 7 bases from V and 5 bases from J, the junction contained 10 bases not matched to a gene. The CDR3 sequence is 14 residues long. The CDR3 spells CASILGSGGTEAFF. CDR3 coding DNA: TGTGCCAGCATCTTGGGATCAGGGGGTACTGAAGCTTTCTTT.

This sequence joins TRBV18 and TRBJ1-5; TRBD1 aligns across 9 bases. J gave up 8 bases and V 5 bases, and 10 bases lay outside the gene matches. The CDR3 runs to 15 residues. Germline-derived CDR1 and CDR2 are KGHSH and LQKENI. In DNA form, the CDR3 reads TGTGCCAGCTCAACGGGACAGGGAACCCTTAAGCCCCAGCATTTT. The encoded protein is CASSTGQGTLKPQHF.

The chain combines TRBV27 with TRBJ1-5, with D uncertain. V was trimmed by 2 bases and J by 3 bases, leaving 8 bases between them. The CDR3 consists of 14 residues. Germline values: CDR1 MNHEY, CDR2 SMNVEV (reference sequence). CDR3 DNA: TGTGCCAGCAGTTTACGGGGATTCAATCAGCCCCAGCATTTT. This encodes CASSLRGFNQPQHF.

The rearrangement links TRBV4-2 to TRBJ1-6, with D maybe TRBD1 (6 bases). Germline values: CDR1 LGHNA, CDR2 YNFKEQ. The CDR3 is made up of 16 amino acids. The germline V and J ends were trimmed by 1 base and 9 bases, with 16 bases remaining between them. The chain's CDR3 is CASSQARAGTRSPLHF. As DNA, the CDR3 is TGTGCCAGCAGCCAAGCGCGGGCCGGGACACGTTCACCCCTCCACTTT.

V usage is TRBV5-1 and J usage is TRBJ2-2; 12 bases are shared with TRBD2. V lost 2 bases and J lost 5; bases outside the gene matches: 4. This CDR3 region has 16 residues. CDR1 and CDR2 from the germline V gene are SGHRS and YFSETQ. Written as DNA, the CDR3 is TGCGCCAGCAGCTTACGACTAGCGGGAGTGACCGGGGAGCTGTTTTTT. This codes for CASSLRLAGVTGELFF.

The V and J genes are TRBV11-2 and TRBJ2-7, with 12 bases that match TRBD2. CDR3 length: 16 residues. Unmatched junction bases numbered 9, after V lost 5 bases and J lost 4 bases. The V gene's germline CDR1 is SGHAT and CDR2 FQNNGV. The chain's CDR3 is CASSPSSTSGSYEQYF. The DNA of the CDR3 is TGTGCCAGCAGCCCCAGTTCGACTAGCGGGAGTTACGAGCAGTACTTC.

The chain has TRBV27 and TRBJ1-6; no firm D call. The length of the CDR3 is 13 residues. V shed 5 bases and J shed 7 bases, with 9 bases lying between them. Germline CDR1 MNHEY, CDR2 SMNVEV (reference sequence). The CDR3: CASSPNGNSPLHF. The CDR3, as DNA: TGTGCCAGCAGTCCGAACGGGAATTCACCCCTCCACTTT.

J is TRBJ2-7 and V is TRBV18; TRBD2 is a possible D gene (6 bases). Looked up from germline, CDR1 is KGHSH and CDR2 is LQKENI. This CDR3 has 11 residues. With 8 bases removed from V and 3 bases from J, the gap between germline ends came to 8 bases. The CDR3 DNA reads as TGTGCCAGCCGGGGGTACTACGAGCAGTACTTC. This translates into CASRGYYEQYF.

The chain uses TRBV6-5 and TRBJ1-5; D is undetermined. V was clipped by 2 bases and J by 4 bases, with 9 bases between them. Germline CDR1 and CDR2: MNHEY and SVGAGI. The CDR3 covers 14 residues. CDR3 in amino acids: CASSYGEANQPQHF. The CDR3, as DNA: TGTGCCAGCAGTTACGGTGAGGCGAATCAGCCCCAGCATTTT.

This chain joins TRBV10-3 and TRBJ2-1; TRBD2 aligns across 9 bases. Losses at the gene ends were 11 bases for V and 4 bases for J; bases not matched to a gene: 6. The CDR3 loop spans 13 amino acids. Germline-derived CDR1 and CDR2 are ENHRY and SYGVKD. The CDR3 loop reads CAATSGTYNEQFF. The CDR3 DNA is TGTGCCGCGACTAGCGGTACTTACAATGAGCAGTTCTTC.

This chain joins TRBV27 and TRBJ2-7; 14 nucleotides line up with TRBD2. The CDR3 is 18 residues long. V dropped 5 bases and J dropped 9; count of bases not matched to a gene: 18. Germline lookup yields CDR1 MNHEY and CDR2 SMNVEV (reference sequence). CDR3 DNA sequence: TGTGCCAGCAGTCCCAGCGGCCCCGGACTAGCGGGAGGACCCCGGCAGTACTTC. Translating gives CASSPSGPGLAGGPRQYF.

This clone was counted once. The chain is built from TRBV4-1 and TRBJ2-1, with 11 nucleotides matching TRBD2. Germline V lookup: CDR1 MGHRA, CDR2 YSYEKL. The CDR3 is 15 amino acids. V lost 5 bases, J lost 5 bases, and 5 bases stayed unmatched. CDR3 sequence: CASSTSGSLDNEQFF. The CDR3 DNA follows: TGCGCCAGCAGCACTAGCGGGAGTCTCGACAATGAGCAGTTCTTC.

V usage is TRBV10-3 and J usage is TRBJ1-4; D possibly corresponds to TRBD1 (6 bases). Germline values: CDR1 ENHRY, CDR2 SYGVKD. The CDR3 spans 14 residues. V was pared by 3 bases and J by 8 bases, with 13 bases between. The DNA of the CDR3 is TGTGCCATCAGTGATGGACAGTTGGGGGAAAAACTGTTTTTT. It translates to CAISDGQLGEKLFF.

This CDR3 reads CASSLQPGLAGGPGEQYF. DNA for the CDR3: TGTGCCAGTAGTTTACAACCGGGACTAGCGGGAGGGCCCGGGGAGCAGTACTTC. This chain uses TRBV19 with TRBJ2-7, with TRBD2 identical over 16 bases. V shed 5 bases and J 7 bases; nucleotides not matched to a gene: 14. The CDR3 consists of 18 residues. Germline V gene lookup returns CDR1 LNHDA and CDR2 SQIVND (reference sequence). Using reference TRBV19 and TRBJ2-7 for the parts outside the CDR3, the full variable domain is DGGITQSPKYLFRKEGQNVTLSCEQNLNHDAMYWYRQDPGQGLRLIYYSQIVNDFQKGDIAEGYSVSREKKESFPLTVTSAQKNPTAFYLCASSLQPGLAGGPGEQYFGPGTRLTVT.

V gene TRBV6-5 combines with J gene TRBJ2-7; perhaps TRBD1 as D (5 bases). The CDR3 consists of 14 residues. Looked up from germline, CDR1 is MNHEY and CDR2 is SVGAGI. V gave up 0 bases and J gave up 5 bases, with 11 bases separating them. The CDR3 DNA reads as TGTGCCAGCAGTTACTCCGGCCCGGACAACGAGCAGTACTTC. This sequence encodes CASSYSGPDNEQYF.

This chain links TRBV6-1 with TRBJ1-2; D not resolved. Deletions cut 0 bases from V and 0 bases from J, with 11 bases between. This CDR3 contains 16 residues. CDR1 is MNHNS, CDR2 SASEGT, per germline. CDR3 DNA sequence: TGTGCCAGCAGTGAAGCGGAGACGGTAGCTAACTATGGCTACACCTTC. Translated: CASSEAETVANYGYTF.

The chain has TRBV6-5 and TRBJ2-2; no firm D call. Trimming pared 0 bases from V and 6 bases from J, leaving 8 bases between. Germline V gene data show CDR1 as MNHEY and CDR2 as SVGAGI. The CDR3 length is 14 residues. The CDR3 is CASSYSNPAGELFF. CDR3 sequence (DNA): TGTGCCAGCAGTTACTCGAATCCGGCCGGGGAGCTGTTTTTT.

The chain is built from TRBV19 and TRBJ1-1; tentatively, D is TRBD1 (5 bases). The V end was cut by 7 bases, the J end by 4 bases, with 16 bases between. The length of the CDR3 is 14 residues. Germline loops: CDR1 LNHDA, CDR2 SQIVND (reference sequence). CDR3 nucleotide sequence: TGTGCCAGTAAGTTAGGCAGGGATTCCACTGAAGCTTTCTTT. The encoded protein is CASKLGRDSTEAFF.